This T cell receptor beta chain was found in a study of siplizumab effects on memory and regulatory T cells. This clone has only one observation. Its antigen is unknown. Findings and caveats of the study: Mean Treg-derived proportions of mappable alloreactive CD4+ clones were 55% to 75% for siplizumab and 25% to 30% for controls. Of the alloreactive clones, only a minor fraction mapped to unstimulated subsets.

This table comes from immunoSEQ multiplex PCR, and its TCRdb copy is limited to in-frame clones, with some not included. This repertoire shows tens of thousands of clones, about 95% found once; its top ten account for approximately 18%. Germline V CDR1 and CDR2: SQVTM, ANQGSEA. CDR3 length equals 12 residues. With V trimmed by 5 bases and J by 7 bases, 5 bases remained unmatched. The clonotype originates from a human donor in good health. V gene TRBV29-1 combines with J gene TRBJ2-1, with 7 bases matching TRBD2. Sequenced: CD8+ T cells sorted from blood. The CDR3: CSVTERENEQFF. The CDR3 DNA sequence: TGCAGCGTTACTGAGCGGGAAAATGAGCAGTTCTTC.